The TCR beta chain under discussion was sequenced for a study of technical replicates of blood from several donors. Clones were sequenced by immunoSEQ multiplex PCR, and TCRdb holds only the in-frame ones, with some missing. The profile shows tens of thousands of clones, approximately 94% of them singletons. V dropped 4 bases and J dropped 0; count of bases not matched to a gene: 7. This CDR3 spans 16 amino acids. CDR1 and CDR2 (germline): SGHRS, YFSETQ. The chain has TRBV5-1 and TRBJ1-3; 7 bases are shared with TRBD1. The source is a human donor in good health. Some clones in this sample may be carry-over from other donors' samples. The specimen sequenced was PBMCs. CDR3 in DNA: TGCGCCAGCAGCCCCCGACAGGGATACTCTGGAAACACCATATATTTT. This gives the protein CASSPRQGYSGNTIYF.